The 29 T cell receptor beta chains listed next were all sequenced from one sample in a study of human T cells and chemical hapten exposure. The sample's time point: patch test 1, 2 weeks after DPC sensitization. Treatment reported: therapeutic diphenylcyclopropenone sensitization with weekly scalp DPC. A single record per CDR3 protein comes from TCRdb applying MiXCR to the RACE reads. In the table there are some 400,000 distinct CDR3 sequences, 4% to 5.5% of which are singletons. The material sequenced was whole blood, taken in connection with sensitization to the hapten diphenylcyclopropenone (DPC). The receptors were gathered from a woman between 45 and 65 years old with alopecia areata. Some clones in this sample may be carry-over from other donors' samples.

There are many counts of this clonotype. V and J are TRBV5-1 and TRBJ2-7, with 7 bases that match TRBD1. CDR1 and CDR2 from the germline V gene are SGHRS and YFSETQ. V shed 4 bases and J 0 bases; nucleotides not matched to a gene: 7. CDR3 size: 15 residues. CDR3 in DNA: TGCGCCAGCAGCAGGACAGGCCCTAGCTCCTACGAGCAGTACTTC. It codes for CASSRTGPSSYEQYF.

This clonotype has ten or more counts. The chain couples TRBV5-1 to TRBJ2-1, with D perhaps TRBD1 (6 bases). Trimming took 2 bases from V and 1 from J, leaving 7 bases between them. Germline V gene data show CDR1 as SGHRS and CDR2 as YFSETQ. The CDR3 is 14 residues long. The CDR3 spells CASSLDRSYNEQFF. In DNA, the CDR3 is TGCGCCAGCAGCTTAGACAGGTCCTACAATGAGCAGTTCTTC.

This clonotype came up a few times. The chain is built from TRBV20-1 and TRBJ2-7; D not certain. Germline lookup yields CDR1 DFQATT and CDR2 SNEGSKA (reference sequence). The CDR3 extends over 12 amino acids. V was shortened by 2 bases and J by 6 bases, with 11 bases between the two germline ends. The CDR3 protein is CSARPHPGEQYF. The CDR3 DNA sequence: TGCAGTGCTAGACCGCACCCTGGCGAGCAGTACTTC.

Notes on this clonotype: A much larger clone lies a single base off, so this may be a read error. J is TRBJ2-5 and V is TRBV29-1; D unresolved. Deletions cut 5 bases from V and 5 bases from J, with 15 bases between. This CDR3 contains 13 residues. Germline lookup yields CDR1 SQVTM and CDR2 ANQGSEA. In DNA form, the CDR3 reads TGCAGCGTTTACCAAGGTCGCGCGGAGACCCAGTACTTC. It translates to CSVYQGRAETQYF.

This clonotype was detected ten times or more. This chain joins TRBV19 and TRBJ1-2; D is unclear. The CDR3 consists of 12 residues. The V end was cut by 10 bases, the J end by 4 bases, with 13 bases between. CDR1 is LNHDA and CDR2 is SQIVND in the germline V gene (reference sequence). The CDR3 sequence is CATFGVGYGYTF. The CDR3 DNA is TGTGCCACCTTCGGTGTGGGCTATGGCTACACCTTC.

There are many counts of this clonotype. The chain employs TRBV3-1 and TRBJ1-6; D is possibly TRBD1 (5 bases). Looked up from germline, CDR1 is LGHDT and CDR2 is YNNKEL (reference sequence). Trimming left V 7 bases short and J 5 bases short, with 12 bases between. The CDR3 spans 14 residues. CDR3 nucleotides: TGTGCCAGCACCGCCGGGACCGATAATTCACCCCTCCACTTT. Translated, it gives CASTAGTDNSPLHF.

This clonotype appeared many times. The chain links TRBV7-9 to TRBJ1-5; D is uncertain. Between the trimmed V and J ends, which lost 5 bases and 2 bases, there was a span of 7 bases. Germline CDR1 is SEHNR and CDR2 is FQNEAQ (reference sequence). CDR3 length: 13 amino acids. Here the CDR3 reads CASSEIGNQPQHF. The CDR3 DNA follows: TGTGCCAGCAGCGAGATAGGCAATCAGCCCCAGCATTTT.

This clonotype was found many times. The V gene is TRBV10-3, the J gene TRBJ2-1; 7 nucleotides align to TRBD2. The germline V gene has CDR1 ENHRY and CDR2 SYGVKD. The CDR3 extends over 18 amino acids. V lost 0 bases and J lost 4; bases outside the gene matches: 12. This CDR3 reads CAISESSLEGGPYNEQFF. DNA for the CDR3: TGTGCCATCAGTGAGTCGAGTCTTGAGGGAGGGCCGTACAATGAGCAGTTCTTC.

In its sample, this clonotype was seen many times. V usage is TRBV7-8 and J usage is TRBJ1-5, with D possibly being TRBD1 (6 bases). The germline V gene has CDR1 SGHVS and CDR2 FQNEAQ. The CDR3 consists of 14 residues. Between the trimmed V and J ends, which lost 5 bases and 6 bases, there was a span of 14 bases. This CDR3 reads CASSGGGHGQPQHF. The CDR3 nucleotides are TGTGCCAGCAGCGGAGGGGGGCATGGTCAGCCCCAGCATTTT. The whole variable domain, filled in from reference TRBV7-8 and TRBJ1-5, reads GAGVSQSPRYKVAKRGQDVALRCDPISGHVSLFWYQQALGQGPEFLTYFQNEAQLDKSGLPSDRFFAERPEGSVSTLKIQRTQQEDSAVYLCASSGGGHGQPQHFGDGTRLSIL.

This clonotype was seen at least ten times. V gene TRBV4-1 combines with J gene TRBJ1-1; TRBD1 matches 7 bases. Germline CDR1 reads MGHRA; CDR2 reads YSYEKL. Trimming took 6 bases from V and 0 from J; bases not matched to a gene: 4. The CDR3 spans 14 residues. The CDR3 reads CASRQGQLNTEAFF. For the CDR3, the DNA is TGCGCCAGCAGACAGGGACAGTTGAACACTGAAGCTTTCTTT.

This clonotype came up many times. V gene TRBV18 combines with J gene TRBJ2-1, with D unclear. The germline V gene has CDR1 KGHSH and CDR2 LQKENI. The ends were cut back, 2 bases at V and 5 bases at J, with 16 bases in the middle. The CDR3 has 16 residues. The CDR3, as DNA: TGTGCCAGCTCACCAACCGGGCTATATTCTGACAATGAGCAGTTCTTC. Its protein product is CASSPTGLYSDNEQFF.

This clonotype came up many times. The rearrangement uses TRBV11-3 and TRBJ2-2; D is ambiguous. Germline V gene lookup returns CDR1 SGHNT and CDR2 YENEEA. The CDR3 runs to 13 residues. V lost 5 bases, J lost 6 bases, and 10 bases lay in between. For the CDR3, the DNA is TGTGCCAGCAGCCTCGGATCCCCCGGGGAGCTGTTTTTT. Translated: CASSLGSPGELFF.

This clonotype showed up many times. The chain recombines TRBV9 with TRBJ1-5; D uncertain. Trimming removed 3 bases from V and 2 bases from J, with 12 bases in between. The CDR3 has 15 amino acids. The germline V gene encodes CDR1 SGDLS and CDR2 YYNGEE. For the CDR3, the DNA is TGTGCCAGCAGCGAAGAGGGCGCGGGCAATCAGCCCCAGCATTTT. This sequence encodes CASSEEGAGNQPQHF.

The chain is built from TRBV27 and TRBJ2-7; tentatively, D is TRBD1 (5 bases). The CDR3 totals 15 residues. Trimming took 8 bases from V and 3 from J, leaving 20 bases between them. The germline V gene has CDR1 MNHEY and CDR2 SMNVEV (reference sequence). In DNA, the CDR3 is TGTGCCAGCCCCCGGTCCCCTAGACAGAACTACGAGCAGTACTTC. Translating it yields CASPRSPRQNYEQYF.

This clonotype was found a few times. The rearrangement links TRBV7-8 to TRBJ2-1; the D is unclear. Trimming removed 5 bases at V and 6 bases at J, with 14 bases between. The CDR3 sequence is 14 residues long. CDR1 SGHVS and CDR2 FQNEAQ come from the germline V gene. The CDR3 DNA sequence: TGTGCCAGCAGCCCCCTGGCAGGAATCAATGAGCAGTTCTTC. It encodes CASSPLAGINEQFF.

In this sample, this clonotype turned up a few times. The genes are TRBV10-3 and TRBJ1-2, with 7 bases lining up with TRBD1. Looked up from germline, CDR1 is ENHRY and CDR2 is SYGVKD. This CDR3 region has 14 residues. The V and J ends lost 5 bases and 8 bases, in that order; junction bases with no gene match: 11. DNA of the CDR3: TGTGCCATCAGTACCGGGGGACAGCGCTACGGCTACACCTTC. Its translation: CAISTGGQRYGYTF.

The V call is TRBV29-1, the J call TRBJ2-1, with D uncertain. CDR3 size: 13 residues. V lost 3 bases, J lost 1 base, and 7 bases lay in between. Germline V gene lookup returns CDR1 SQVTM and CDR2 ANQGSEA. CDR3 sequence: CSVEPRSYNEQFF. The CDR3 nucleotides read TGCAGCGTTGAGCCCCGATCCTACAATGAGCAGTTCTTC.

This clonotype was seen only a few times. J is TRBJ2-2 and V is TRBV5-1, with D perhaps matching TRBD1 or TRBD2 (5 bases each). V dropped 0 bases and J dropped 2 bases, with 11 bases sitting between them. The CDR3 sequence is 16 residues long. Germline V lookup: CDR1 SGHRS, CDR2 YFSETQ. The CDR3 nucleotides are TGCGCCAGCAGCTTGGGTACAGGAGGAAACACCGGGGAGCTGTTTTTT. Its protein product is CASSLGTGGNTGELFF.

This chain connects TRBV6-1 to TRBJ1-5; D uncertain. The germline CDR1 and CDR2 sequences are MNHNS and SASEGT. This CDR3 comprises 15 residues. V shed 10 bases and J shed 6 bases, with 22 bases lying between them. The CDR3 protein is CATNPGGSSVQPQHF. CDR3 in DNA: TGTGCCACCAACCCGGGTGGGTCTAGCGTTCAGCCCCAGCATTTT.

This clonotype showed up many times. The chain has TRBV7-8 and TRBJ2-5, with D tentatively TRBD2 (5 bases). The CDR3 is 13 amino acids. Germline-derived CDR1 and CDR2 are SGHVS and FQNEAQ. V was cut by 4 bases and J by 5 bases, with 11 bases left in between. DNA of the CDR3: TGTGCCAGCAGCTCGCTAGCTGACGAGACCCAGTACTTC. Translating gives CASSSLADETQYF.

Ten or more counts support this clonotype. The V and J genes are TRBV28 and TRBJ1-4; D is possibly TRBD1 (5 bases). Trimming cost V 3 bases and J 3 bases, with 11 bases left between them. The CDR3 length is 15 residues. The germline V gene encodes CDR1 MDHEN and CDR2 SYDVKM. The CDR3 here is CASSFGGTSNEKLFF. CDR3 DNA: TGTGCCAGCAGTTTCGGAGGGACTTCTAATGAAAAACTGTTTTTT.

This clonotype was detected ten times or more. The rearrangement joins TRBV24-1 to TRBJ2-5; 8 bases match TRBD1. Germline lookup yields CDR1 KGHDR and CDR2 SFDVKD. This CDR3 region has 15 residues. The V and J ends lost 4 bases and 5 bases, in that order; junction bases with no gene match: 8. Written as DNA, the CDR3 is TGTGCCACCAGTGACTTGACAGGGGAAGTCGAGACCCAGTACTTC. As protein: CATSDLTGEVETQYF.

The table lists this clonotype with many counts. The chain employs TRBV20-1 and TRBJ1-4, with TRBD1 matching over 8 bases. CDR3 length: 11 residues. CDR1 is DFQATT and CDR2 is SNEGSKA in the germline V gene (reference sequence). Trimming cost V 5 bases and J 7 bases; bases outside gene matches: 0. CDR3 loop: CSAGTGEKLFF. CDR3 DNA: TGCAGTGCTGGGACAGGTGAAAAACTGTTTTTT.

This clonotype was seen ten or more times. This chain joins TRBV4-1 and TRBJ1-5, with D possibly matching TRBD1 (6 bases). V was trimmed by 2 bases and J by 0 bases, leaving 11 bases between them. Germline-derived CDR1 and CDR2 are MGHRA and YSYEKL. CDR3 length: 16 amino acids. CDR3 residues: CASSQQQGYSNQPQHF. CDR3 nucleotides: TGCGCCAGCAGCCAACAACAGGGATATAGCAATCAGCCCCAGCATTTT.

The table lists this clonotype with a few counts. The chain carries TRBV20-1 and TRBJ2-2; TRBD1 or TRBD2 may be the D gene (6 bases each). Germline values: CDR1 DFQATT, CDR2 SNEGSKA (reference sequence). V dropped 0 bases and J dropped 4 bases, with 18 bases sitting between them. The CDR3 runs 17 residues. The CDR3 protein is CSARDQGRGRGTGELFF. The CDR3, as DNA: TGCAGTGCTAGAGACCAGGGTCGGGGGCGCGGCACCGGGGAGCTGTTTTTT.

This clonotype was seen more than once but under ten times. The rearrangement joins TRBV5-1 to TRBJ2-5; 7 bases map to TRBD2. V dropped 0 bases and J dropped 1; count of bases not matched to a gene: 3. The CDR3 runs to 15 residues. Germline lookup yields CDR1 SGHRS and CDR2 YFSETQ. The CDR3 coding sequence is TGCGCCAGCAGCTTGGAGGTAGCGGGCCAAGAGACCCAGTACTTC. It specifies CASSLEVAGQETQYF. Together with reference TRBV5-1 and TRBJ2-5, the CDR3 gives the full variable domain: KAGVTQTPRYLIKTRGQQVTLSCSPISGHRSVSWYQQTPGQGLQFLFEYFSETQRNKGNFPGRFSGRQFSNSRSEMNVSTLELGDSALYLCASSLEVAGQETQYFGPGTRLLVL.

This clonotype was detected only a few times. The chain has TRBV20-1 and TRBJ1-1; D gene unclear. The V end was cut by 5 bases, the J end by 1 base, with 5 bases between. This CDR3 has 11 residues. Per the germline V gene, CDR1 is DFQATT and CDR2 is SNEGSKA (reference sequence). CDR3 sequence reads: CSASSNTEAFF. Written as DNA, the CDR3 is TGCAGTGCTTCGTCGAACACTGAAGCTTTCTTT.

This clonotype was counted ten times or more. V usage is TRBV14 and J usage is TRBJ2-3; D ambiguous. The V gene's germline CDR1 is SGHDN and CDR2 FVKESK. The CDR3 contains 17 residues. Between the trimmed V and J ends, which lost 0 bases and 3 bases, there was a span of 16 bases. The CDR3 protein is CASSQDHLRQPTDTQYF. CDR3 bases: TGTGCCAGCAGCCAAGATCACCTGAGGCAACCGACAGATACGCAGTATTTT.

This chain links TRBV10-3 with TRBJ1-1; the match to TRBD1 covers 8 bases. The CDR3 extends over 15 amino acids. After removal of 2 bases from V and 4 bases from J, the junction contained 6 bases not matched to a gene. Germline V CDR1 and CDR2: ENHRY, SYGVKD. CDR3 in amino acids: CAISEAGTGGTEAFF. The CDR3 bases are TGTGCCATCAGTGAGGCCGGGACAGGAGGCACTGAAGCTTTCTTT.